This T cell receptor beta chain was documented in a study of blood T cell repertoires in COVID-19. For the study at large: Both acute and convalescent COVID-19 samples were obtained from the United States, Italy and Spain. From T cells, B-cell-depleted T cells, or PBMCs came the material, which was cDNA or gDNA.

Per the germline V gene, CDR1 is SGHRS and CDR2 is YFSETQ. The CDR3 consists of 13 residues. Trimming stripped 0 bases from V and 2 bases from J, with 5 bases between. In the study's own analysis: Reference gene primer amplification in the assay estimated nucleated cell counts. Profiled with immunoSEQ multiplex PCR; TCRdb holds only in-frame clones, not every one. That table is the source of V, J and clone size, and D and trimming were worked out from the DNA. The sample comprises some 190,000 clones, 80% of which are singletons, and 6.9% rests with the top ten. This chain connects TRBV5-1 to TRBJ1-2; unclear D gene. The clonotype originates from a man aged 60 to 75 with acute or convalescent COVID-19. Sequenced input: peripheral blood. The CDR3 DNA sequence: TGCGCCAGCAGCTTGGACGGGAACTATGGCTACACCTTC. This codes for CASSLDGNYGYTF.